The rows below give T cell receptor beta chains drawn from one sample of a study of cytomegalovirus exposure and HLA in healthy donors. The protocol was immunoSEQ multiplex PCR, while the TCRdb copy is restricted to in-frame clones and leaves out a portion. Counted here are 150,000 or so clones, around 75% occurring once; the ten biggest clones make up about 6.4%. Material: PBMCs. Every receptor here comes from a man aged 25-45 years in good health and CMV-seronegative. The CDR3 runs from the conserved cysteine through the conserved F or W. A D gene is named only where the DNA matches it firmly. Rows give clone size only sometimes, using once, few, many, or a class for an expanded clone.

TGTGCCATCAGGAGCTCGACTAGCGGGACTAATGAGCAGTTCTTC | CAIRSSTSGTNEQFF | . | TRBD2 | TRBV10-3 | 15 | TRBJ2-1
TGTGCCATCAGTGAGTCGGGACTGACCTCCCCAAAACTGTTTTTT | CAISESGLTSPKLFF | few | . | TRBV10-3 | 15 | TRBJ1-4
TGTGCCAGCTCACGGACCAGGGGGGCCGGCACTGAAGCTTTCTTT | CASSRTRGAGTEAFF | few | TRBD1 | TRBV18 | 15 | TRBJ1-1
TGTGCCAGTAGTATTCTCCGGCCGGGGGATACGCAGTATTTT | CASSILRPGDTQYF | . | . | TRBV19 | 14 | TRBJ2-3
TGTGCCAGCAGTGAAAAACAGGTTTATGACGTTCACGAGCAGTACTTC | CASSEKQVYDVHEQYF | . | . | TRBV28 | 16 | TRBJ2-7
TGTGCCAGCAGGAAGAGACTAGCGGGGGCGGATACGCAGTATTTT | CASRKRLAGADTQYF | once | TRBD2 | TRBV2 | 15 | TRBJ2-3
TGTGCCAGCAGCTTAGGGGACAGGGGCACTGAAGCTTTCTTT | CASSLGDRGTEAFF | . | TRBD1 | TRBV7-3 | 14 | TRBJ1-1
TGCGCCAGCAGCCAGTACGGGGACACCGGGGAGCTGTTTTTT | CASSQYGDTGELFF | once | . | TRBV4-1 | 14 | TRBJ2-2
TGTGCCAGCAGCTTGGACTTGGAAAGGGGTAGCACCGGGGAGCTGTTTTTT | CASSLDLERGSTGELFF | once | . | TRBV5-4 | 17 | TRBJ2-2
TGTGCCAGCAGCCAAGATGAGAGGGCGAGCTCCTACGAGCAGTACTTC | CASSQDERASSYEQYF | once | . | TRBV4-2 | 16 | TRBJ2-7
TGTGCCAGCACCCTAGACAGCGACTCCTACGAGCAGTACTTC | CASTLDSDSYEQYF | . | . | TRBV21-1 | 14 | TRBJ2-7